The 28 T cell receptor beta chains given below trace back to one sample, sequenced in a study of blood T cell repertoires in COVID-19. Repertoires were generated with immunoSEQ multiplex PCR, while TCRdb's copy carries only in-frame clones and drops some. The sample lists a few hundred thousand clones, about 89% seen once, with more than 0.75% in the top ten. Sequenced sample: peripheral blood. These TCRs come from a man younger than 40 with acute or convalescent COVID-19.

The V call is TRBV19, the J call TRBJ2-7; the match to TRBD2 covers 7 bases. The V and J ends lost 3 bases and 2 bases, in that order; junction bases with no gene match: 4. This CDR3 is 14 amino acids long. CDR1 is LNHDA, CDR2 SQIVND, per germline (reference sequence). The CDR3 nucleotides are TGTGCCAGTAGTATCGGAGCGGGGCCCTACGAGCAGTACTTC. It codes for CASSIGAGPYEQYF.

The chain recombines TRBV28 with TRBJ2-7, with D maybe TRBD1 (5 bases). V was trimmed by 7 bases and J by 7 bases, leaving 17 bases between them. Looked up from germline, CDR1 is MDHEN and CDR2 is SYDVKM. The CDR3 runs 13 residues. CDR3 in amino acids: CASTELGRREQYF. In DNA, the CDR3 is TGTGCCAGCACTGAGCTGGGGCGGCGGGAGCAGTACTTC.

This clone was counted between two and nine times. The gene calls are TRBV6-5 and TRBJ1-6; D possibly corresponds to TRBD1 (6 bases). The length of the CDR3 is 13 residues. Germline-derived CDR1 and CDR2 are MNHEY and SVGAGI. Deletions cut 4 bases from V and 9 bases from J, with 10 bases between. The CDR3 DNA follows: TGTGCCAGCAGTTTCTCAGGGGCTTCACCCCTCCACTTT. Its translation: CASSFSGASPLHF.

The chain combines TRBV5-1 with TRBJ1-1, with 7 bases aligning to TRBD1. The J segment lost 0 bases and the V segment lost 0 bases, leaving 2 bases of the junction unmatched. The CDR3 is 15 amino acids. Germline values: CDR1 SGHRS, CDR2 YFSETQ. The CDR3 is CASSLEGTVNTEAFF. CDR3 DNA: TGCGCCAGCAGCTTGGAAGGGACAGTGAACACTGAAGCTTTCTTT.

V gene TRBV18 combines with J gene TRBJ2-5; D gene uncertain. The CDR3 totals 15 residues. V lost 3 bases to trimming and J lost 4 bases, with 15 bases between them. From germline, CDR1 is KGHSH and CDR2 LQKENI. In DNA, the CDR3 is TGTGCCAGCTCACCGACGACCAAAAGAGGAGAGACCCAGTACTTC. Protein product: CASSPTTKRGETQYF.

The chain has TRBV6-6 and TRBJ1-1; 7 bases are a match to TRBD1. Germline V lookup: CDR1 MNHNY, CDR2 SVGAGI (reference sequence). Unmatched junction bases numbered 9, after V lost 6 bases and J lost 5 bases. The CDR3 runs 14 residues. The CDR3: CASSRTGAWTEAFF. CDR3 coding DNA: TGTGCCAGCAGCCGAACAGGGGCTTGGACTGAAGCTTTCTTT.

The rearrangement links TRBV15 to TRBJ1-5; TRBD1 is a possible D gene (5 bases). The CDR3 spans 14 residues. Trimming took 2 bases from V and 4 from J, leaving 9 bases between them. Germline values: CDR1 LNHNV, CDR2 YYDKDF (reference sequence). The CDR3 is CATSRNRGNQPQHF. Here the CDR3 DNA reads TGTGCCACCAGCAGAAATAGGGGAAATCAGCCCCAGCATTTT. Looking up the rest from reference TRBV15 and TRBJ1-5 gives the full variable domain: DAMVIQNPRYQVTQFGKPVTLSCSQTLNHNVMYWYQQKSSQAPKLLFHYYDKDFNNEADTPDNFQSRRPNTSFCFLDIRSPGLGDTAMYLCATSRNRGNQPQHFGDGTRLSIL.

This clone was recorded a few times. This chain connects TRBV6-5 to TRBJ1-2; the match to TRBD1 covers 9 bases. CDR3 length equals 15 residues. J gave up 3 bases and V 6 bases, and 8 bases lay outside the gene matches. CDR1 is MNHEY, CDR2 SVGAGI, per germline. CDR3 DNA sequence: TGTGCCAGCAGACAATGGGACAGGGAGGACTATGGCTACACCTTC. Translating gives CASRQWDREDYGYTF.

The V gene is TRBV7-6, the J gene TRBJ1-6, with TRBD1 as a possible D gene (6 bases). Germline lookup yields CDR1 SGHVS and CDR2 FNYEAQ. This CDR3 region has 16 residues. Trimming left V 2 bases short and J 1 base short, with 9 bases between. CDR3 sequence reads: CASSLTQGSYNSPLHF. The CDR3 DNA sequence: TGTGCCAGCAGCTTAACACAGGGTTCCTATAATTCACCCCTCCACTTT. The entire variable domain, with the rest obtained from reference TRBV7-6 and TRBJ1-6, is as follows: GAGVSQSPRYKVTKRGQDVALRCDPISGHVSLYWYRQALGQGPEFLTYFNYEAQQDKSGLPNDRFSAERPEGSISTLTIQRTEQRDSAMYRCASSLTQGSYNSPLHFGNGTRLTVT.

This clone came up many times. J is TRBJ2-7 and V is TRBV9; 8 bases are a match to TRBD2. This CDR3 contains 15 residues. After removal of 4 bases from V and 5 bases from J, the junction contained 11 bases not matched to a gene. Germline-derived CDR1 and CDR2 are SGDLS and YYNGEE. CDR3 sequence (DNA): TGTGCCAGCAGCAAAAGAGGGACTAGTAACCACGAGCAGTACTTC. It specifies CASSKRGTSNHEQYF.

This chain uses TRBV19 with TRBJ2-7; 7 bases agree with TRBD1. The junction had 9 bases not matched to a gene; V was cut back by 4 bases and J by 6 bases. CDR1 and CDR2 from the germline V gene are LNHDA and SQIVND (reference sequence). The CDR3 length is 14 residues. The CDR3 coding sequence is TGTGCCAGTAGTACTACCGGGACAGAAGCCGAGCAGTACTTC. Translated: CASSTTGTEAEQYF.

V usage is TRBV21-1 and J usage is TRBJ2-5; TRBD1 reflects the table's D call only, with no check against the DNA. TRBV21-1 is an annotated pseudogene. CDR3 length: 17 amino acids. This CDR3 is CASSEDQDRGIRETQYF. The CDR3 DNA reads TGTGCCAGCAGCGAAGACCAAGACAGGGGGATAAGGGAGACCCAGTACTTC.

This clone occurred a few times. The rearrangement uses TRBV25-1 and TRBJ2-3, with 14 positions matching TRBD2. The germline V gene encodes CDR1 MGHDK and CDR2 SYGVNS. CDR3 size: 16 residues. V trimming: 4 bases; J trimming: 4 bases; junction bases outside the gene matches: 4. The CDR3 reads CASSGRTSGRSDTQYF. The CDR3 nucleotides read TGTGCCAGCAGTGGGCGGACTAGCGGGAGGTCAGATACGCAGTATTTT.

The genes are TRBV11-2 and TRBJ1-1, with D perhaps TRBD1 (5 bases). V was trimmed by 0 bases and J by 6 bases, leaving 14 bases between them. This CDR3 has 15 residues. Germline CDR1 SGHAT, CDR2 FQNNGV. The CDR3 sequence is CASSLDPGRYAEAFF. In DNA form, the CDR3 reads TGTGCCAGCAGCTTAGACCCAGGGAGGTACGCTGAAGCTTTCTTT.

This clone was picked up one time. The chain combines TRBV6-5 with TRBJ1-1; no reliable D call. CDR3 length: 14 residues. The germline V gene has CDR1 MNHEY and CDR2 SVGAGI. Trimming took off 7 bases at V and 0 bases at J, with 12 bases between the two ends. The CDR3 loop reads CASKTDWVNTEAFF. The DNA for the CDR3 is TGTGCCAGCAAAACGGACTGGGTGAACACTGAAGCTTTCTTT.

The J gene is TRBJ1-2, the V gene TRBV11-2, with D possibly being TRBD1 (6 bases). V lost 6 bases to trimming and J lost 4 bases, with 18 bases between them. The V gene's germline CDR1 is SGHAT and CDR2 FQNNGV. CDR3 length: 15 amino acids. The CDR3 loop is CASRNPPPGVYGYTF. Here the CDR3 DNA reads TGTGCCAGCAGAAATCCCCCCCCAGGGGTCTATGGCTACACCTTC.

CDR3 coding DNA: TGTGCCAGCAGTCGAGGACAAGGCGGCCATAATTCACCCCTCCACTTT. Its translation is CASSRGQGGHNSPLHF. The genes are TRBV6-6 and TRBJ1-6, with D possibly TRBD1 on 5 matching bases. The ends were cut back, 5 bases at V and 5 bases at J, with 16 bases in the middle. Germline V gene lookup returns CDR1 MNHNY and CDR2 SVGAGI (reference sequence). This CDR3 is built from 16 residues.

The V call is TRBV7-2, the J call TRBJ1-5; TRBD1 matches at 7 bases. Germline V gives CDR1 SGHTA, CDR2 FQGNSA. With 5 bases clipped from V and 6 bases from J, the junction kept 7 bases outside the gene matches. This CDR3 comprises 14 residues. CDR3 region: CASSTTGTAQPQHF. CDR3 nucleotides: TGTGCCAGCAGCACGACAGGGACAGCTCAGCCCCAGCATTTT.

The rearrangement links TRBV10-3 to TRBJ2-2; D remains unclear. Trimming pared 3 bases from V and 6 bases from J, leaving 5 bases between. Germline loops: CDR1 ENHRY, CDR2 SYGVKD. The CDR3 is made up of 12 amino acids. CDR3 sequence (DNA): TGTGCCATCAGTGAAACGGCCGGGGAGCTGTTTTTT. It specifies CAISETAGELFF.

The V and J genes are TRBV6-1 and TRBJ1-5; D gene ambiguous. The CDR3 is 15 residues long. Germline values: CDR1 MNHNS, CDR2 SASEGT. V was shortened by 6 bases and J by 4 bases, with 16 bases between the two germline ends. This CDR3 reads CASRDYRNSNQPQHF. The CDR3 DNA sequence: TGTGCCAGCAGGGATTACAGAAATAGTAATCAGCCCCAGCATTTT.

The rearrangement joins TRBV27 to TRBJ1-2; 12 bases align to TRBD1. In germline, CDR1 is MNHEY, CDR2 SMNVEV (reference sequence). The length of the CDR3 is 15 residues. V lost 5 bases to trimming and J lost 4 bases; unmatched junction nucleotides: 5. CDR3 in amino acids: CASSRGQGAGYGYTF. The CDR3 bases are TGTGCCAGCAGTAGGGGACAGGGGGCCGGCTATGGCTACACCTTC.

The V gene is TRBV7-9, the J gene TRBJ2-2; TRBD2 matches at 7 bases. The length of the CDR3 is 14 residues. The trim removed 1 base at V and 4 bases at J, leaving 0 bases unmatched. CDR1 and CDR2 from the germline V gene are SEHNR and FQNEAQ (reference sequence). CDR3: CASSLGGGTGELFF. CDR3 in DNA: TGTGCCAGCAGCTTAGGCGGGGGCACCGGGGAGCTGTTTTTT.

DNA of the CDR3: TGCGCCAGCAGCCAAGATCCGGGACAGGGTGGAAACACCATATATTTT. Translation gives CASSQDPGQGGNTIYF. The V and J genes are TRBV4-1 and TRBJ1-3; TRBD1 aligns across 9 bases. Germline CDR1 is MGHRA and CDR2 is YSYEKL. J was trimmed by 3 bases and V by 0 bases; bases with no gene match: 3. This CDR3 spans 16 amino acids.

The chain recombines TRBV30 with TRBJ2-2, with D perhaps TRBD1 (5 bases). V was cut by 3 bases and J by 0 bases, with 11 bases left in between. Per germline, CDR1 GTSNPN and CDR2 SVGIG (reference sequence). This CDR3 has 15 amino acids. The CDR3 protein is CAWRPDSTNTGELFF. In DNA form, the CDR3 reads TGTGCCTGGAGACCAGACAGTACGAACACCGGGGAGCTGTTTTTT.

The CDR3 region is CASSGQAYQPNEQFF. The CDR3 DNA follows: TGTGCCAGCAGCGGACAGGCCTACCAGCCAAATGAGCAGTTCTTC. V usage is TRBV9 and J usage is TRBJ2-1; D might be TRBD1 (6 bases). The CDR3 is made up of 15 amino acids. CDR1 is SGDLS, CDR2 YYNGEE, per germline. The V and J ends lost 3 bases and 7 bases respectively, with 17 bases between them.

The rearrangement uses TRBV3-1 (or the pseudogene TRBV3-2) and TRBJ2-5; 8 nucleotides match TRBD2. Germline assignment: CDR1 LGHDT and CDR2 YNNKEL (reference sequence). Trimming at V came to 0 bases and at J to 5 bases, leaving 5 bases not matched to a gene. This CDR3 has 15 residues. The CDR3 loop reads CASSQDGGAGETQYF. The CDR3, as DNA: TGTGCCAGCAGCCAAGACGGGGGGGCTGGGGAGACCCAGTACTTC.

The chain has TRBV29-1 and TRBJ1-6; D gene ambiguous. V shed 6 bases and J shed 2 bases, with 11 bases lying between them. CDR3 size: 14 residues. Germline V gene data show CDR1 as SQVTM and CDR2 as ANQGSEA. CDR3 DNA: TGCAGCGTGAGGGATTCCGCCTATAATTCACCCCTCCACTTT. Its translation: CSVRDSAYNSPLHF.

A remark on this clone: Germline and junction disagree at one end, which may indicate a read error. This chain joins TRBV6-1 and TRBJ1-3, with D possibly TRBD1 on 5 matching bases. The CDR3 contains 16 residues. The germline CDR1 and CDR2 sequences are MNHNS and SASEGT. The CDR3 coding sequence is TGTGCCAGCAGTGTTCAGGGAGGAAGGTCTGTAAACACCATATATTTT. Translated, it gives CASSVQGGRSVNTIYF.